The 14 T cell receptor beta chains given below trace back to one sample, sequenced in a study of identical twins (TCRdb year 2016). The method behind the library was 5' RACE. The instrument given in TCRdb is Illumina HiSeq 2000. Clones were called with MiXCR by TCRdb after fastp trimmed the public reads at Q25, and only in-frame beta chains were retained. Every distinct CDR3 protein forms one entry, paired with its most common genes and DNA. In all, the sample holds some 710,000 distinct CDR3 sequences, and approximately 6% of those were seen once. Of the sample, around 2% falls within the top ten clones. The sequencing sample was made of naive T cells sorted from blood. The sample's cell subset or site, from its label and the paper: cells isolated with a human naive T-cell isolation kit. The receptors were sampled from a man aged 18-30 years in good health.

This clonotype came up many times. The gene calls are TRBV29-1 and TRBJ2-3; the match to TRBD2 covers 12 bases. CDR1 is SQVTM and CDR2 is ANQGSEA in the germline V gene. The V gene end was trimmed by 1 base and the J gene end by 9 bases; junction bases not matched to a gene: 11. The CDR3 spans 16 residues. The chain's CDR3 is CSVEAGRLAGEPTQYF. The CDR3 DNA reads as TGCAGCGTTGAAGCTGGAAGACTAGCGGGAGAACCCACGCAGTATTTT.

The sample holds many counts of this clonotype. This rearrangement joins TRBV29-1 to TRBJ2-1; possibly TRBD1 or TRBD2 for D (5 bases each). Germline V lookup: CDR1 SQVTM, CDR2 ANQGSEA. This CDR3 region has 17 residues. Trimming left V 0 bases short and J 7 bases short, with 22 bases between. CDR3 sequence (DNA): TGCAGCGTTGAAGATCACGTACGTCAGGGAGATGGGAATGAGCAGTTCTTC. Protein: CSVEDHVRQGDGNEQFF.

The table lists this clonotype with many counts. The chain employs TRBV20-1 and TRBJ2-1; 12 nucleotides match TRBD2. J gave up 3 bases and V 3 bases, and 9 bases lay outside the gene matches. This CDR3 contains 17 residues. CDR1 is DFQATT, CDR2 SNEGSKA, per germline (reference sequence). CDR3 region: CSASPGLAGWGYNEQFF. Written as DNA, the CDR3 is TGCAGTGCTAGCCCCGGACTAGCGGGGTGGGGCTACAATGAGCAGTTCTTC.

This rearrangement joins TRBV6-5 to TRBJ2-2; D may match TRBD1 or TRBD2 (5 bases each). V lost 2 bases, J lost 0 bases, and 13 bases lay in between. The germline gives CDR1 MNHEY, CDR2 SVGAGI. The CDR3 covers 17 residues. This CDR3 reads CASSYLQGVANTGELFF. Written as DNA, the CDR3 is TGTGCCAGCAGTTACCTCCAGGGAGTCGCGAACACCGGGGAGCTGTTTTTT.

J is TRBJ1-2 and V is TRBV27; D gene ambiguous. The CDR3 has 14 residues. Germline V lookup: CDR1 MNHEY, CDR2 SMNVEV (reference sequence). The V gene lost 6 bases and the J gene lost 8 bases, with 19 bases spanning the gap. CDR3 sequence: CASSPNSGSGGYTF. DNA for the CDR3: TGTGCCAGCAGCCCCAATTCCGGCAGCGGAGGCTACACCTTC.

This clonotype was counted at least ten times. The chain combines TRBV9 with TRBJ1-1; 9 bases map to TRBD1. The CDR3 is 13 amino acids. J was trimmed by 7 bases and V by 3 bases; bases with no gene match: 4. Per germline, CDR1 SGDLS and CDR2 YYNGEE. The CDR3 nucleotides are TGTGCCAGCAGCGGATGGACAGGGGATGAAGCTTTCTTT. Protein sequence: CASSGWTGDEAFF.

This clonotype showed up many times. This rearrangement joins TRBV10-3 to TRBJ1-2; no definite D call. This CDR3 region has 14 residues. The germline V and J ends were trimmed by 7 bases and 0 bases, with 12 bases remaining between them. Per germline, CDR1 ENHRY and CDR2 SYGVKD. This CDR3 reads CAINAGLTNYGYTF. The CDR3 DNA reads TGTGCCATCAATGCAGGCCTTACTAACTATGGCTACACCTTC.

There are many counts of this clonotype. This rearrangement joins TRBV6-2 or TRBV6-3 to TRBJ2-7; TRBD2 matches at 11 bases. Looked up from germline, CDR1 is MNHEY and CDR2 is SVGEGT. The CDR3 is made up of 17 amino acids. The junction had 15 bases not matched to a gene; V was cut back by 7 bases and J by 4 bases. This chain's CDR3 is CASTSTPSGRTSYEQYV. For the CDR3, the DNA is TGTGCCAGCACCTCCACCCCTAGCGGGAGGACCTCTTACGAGCAGTACGTC.

V gene TRBV24-1 combines with J gene TRBJ2-1; D is perhaps TRBD1 or TRBD2 (5 bases each). The CDR3 consists of 17 residues. Trimming stripped 5 bases from V and 8 bases from J, with 24 bases between. Germline V gives CDR1 KGHDR, CDR2 SFDVKD. DNA for the CDR3: TGTGCCACCAGTGCCTCGACACCGGGACCGAAGCGTCATGAGCAGTTCTTC. Translation gives CATSASTPGPKRHEQFF.

This clonotype appeared many times. The chain couples TRBV20-1 to TRBJ2-3; D is possibly TRBD1 (5 bases). CDR1 is DFQATT and CDR2 is SNEGSKA in the germline V gene (reference sequence). Trimming shortened V by 6 bases and J by 2 bases, and 18 bases separated the two germline ends. This CDR3 region has 15 residues. The CDR3 loop reads CSAQRLRQNTDTQYF. The CDR3 DNA reads TGCAGTGCGCAGAGGCTACGACAGAACACAGATACGCAGTATTTT.

This rearrangement joins TRBV28 to TRBJ2-7; D may be TRBD1 (6 bases). CDR3 length: 12 amino acids. Deletions cut 5 bases from V and 4 bases from J, with 9 bases between. CDR1 and CDR2 (germline): MDHEN, SYDVKM. The CDR3 sequence: CASSTGMYEQYF. Here the CDR3 DNA reads TGTGCCAGCAGTACAGGGATGTACGAGCAGTACTTC.

The chain carries TRBV30 and TRBJ2-7; no definite D call. This CDR3 is built from 15 residues. Germline CDR1 and CDR2: GTSNPN and SVGIG (reference sequence). Trimming pared 0 bases from V and 5 bases from J, leaving 17 bases between. The CDR3 DNA reads TGTGCCTGGAGTGTAACAGCCACACCCGGCGACGAGCAGTACTTC. Residues: CAWSVTATPGDEQYF.

This clonotype has a count of ten or more. The rearrangement links TRBV7-9 to TRBJ1-1; 7 bases align to TRBD1. The CDR3 has 13 amino acids. Germline loops: CDR1 SEHNR, CDR2 FQNEAQ (reference sequence). With 5 bases clipped from V and 5 bases from J, the junction kept 5 bases outside the gene matches. This chain's CDR3 is CASSPEGATEAFF. The DNA of the CDR3 is TGTGCCAGCAGCCCGGAGGGGGCAACTGAAGCTTTCTTT.

The rearrangement links TRBV5-1 to TRBJ2-1; D gene ambiguous. The CDR3 is 17 amino acids. Trimming cost V 4 bases and J 4 bases, with 21 bases left between them. Germline assignment: CDR1 SGHRS and CDR2 YFSETQ. This chain's CDR3 is CASSTIRGRTSYNEQFF. The CDR3 coding sequence is TGCGCCAGCAGCACGATTAGAGGTCGTACATCGTACAATGAGCAGTTCTTC.